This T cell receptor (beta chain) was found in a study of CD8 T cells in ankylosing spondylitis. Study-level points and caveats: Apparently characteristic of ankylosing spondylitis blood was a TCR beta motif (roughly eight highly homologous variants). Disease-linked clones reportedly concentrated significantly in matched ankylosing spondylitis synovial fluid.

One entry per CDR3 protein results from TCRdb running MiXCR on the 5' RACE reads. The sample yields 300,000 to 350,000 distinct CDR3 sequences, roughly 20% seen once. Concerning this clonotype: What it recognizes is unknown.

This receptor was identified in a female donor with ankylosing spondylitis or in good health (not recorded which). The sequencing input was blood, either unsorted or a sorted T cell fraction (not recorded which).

The DNA of the CDR3 is TGCGCCAGCAGCTTTAAGGTTCCCCTGAACACCGGGGAGCTGTTTTTT. Translating it yields CASSFKVPLNTGELFF. The V call is TRBV5-1, the J call TRBJ2-2; D not certain. CDR3 length: 16 amino acids. V lost 2 bases, J lost 1 base, and 12 bases lay in between. Germline V lookup: CDR1 SGHRS, CDR2 YFSETQ.